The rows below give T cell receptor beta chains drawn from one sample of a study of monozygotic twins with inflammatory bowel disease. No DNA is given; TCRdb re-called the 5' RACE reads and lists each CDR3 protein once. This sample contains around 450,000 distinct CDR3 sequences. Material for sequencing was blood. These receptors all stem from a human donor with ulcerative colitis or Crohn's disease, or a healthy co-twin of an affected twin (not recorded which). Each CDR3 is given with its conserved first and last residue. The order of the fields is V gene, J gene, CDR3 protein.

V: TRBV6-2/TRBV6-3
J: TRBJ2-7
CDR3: CASRGAGQAYEQYF

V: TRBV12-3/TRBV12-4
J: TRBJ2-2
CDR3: CASSLFSGRSGELFF

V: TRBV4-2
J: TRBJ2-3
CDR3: CASSNTRTDTQYF

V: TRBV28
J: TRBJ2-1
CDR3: CASTLAGPYNEQFF

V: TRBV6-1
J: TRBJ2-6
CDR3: CASAPRLLSGANVLTF

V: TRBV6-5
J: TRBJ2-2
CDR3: CASSYSPRGTGELFF

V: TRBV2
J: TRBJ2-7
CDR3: CASSELAWGYEQYF

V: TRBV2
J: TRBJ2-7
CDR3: CASSYDGYSYEQYF

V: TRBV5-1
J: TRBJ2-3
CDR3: CASSREGLITDTQYF

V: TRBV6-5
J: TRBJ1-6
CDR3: CASRNSGYSPLHF

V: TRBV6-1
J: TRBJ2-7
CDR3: CASRGTALYEQYF

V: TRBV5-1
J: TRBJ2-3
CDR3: CASSLVVADTQYF

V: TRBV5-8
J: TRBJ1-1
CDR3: CASTTTGPQVREAFF

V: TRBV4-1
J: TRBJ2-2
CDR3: CASSQDAQGLAGGMSTGELFF

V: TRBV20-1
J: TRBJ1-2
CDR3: CSAKGGVYGYTF

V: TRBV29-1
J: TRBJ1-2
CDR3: CSAMTGVYGYTF

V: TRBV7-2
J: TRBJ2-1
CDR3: CASSLARGHQYNEQFF

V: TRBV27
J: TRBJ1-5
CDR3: CASSTRQSNQPQHF

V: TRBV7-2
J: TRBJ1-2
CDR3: CASSSTGDSLYGYTF

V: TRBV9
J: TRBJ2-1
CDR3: CASSVVSQGDEQFF

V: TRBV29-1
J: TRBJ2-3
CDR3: CSVEGRDLGGADTQYF

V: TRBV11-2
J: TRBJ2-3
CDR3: CASSRWGGSLDTQYF

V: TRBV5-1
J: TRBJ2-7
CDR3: CASSEGGGLYEQYF

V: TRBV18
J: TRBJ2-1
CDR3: CASSPGNSAYNEQFF

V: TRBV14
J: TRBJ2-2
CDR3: CASSQDPVGTTNTGELFF

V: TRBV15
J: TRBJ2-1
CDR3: CATSREPGGAFNEQFF

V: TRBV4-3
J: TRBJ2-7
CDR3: CASSQVIGAYEQYF

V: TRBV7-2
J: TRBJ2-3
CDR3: CASSLGTGWEVNTQYF

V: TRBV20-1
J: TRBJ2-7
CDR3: CSGAGGSFEQYF

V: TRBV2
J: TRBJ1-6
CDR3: CASFTGAGGNSPLHF

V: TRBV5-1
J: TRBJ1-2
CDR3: CASSVGPGQGNYGYTF

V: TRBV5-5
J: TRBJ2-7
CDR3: CASSLAGQGYEQYF

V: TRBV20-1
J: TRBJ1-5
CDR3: CSARNSGLEPQHF

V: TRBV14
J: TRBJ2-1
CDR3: CASSQTGGRYNEQFF

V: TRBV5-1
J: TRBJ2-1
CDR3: CASSYSGDIEQFF

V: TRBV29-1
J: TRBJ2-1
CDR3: CSVGGGYSYNEQFF

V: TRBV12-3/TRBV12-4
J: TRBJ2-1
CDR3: CASSPRGGAYNEQFF

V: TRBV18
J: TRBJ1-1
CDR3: CASSPWGESTEAFF

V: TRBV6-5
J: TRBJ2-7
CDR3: CASSYSRGTGITDEQYF

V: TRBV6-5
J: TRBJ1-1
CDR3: CASSYSRRALGNTEAFF

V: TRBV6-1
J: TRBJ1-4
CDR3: CASRKTGSGNEKLFF

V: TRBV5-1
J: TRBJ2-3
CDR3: CASSPSSRGAADTQYF

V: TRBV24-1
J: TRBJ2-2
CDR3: CATSRGKMSARALTNTGELFF

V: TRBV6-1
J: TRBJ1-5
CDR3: CASSEGQPRPVQPQHF

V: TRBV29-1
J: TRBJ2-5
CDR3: CSVQTGTEYQETQYF

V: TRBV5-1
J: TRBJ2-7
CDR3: CASRRTGVSYEQYF

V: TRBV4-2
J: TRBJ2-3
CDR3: CASSPVGDTQYF

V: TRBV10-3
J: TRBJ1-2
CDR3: CAISENYGYTF

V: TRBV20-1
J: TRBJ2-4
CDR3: CSAGDRGNIQYF

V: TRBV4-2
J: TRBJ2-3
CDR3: CASSRGDTQYF

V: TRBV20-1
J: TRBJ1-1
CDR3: CSARVKGAGYTEAFF

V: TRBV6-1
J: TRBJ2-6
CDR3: CASSPAGTGNNVLTF

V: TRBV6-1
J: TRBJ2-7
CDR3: CASSEPLSGGPPYEQYF